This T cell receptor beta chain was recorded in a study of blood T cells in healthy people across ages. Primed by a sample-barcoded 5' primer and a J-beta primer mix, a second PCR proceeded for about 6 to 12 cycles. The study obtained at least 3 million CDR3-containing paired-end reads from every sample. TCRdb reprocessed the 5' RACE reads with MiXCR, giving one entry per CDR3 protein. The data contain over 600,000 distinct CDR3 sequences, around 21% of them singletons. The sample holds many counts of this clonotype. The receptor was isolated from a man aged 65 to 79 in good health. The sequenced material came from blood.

Here the CDR3 DNA reads TGTGCCAGCAGAAGGGGCACAGATACGCAGTATTTT. This gives the protein CASRRGTDTQYF. J is TRBJ2-3 and V is TRBV6-5; no firm D call. This CDR3 has 12 residues. CDR1 MNHEY and CDR2 SVGAGI come from the germline V gene. V was clipped by 6 bases and J by 1 base, with 5 bases between them.